This record covers a single T cell receptor beta chain. In the PCR, 60 Vbeta and 13 Jbeta primers were used. Profiling relied on immunoSEQ multiplex PCR, and the TCRdb table lists in-frame clones only, not all of them. The sample includes fewer than 130,000 clones, just over 75% of them seen just once. The data were obtained in a study of cytomegalovirus exposure and HLA in healthy donors. Germline V gene sequence: CDR1 LGHNA, CDR2 YNFKEQ. Trimming removed 4 bases from V and 0 bases from J; junction bases left unmatched: 8. CDR3 length: 16 residues. The sample was PBMCs. This sequence originates from a man aged 30-40 years in good health and CMV-seropositive. V and J are TRBV4-2 and TRBJ2-7; 8 nucleotides line up with TRBD1. As DNA, the CDR3 is TGTGCCAGCAGCCCTCCGGGACAGGTGTCCTCCTACGAGCAGTACTTC. Translation gives CASSPPGQVSSYEQYF.